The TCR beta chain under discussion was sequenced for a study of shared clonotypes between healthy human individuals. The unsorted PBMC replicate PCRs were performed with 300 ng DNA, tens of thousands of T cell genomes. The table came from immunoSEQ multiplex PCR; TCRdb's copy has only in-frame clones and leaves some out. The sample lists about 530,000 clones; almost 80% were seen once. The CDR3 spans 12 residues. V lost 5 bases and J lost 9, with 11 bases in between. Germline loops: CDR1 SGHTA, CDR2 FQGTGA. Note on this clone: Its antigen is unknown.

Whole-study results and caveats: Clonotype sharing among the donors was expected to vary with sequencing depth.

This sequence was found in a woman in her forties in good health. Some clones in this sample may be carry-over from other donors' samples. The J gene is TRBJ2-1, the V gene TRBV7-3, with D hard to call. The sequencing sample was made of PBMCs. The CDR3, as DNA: TGTGCCAGCAGCCCCTCCTTAGGTGAGCAGTTCTTC. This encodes CASSPSLGEQFF. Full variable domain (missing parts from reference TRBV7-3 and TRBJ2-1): GAGVSQTPSNKVTEKGKYVELRCDPISGHTALYWYRQSLGQGPEFLIYFQGTGAADDSGLPNDRFFAVRPEGSVSTLKIQRTERGDSAVYLCASSPSLGEQFFGPGTRLTVL.